The clone carrying this T cell receptor (beta chain) was counted only a few times. Other nucleotide sequences from this sample produce the same CDR3. These data belong to a study of blood T cell repertoires in COVID-19. This CDR3 region has 13 residues. The V end lost 5 bases, the J end lost 4 bases, and 11 bases lay between the germline ends. Germline lookup yields CDR1 LNHDA and CDR2 SQIVND (reference sequence). Authors' data handling: The authors estimated nucleated cell counts from reference gene primer amplification. TCRdb keeps only in-frame clones here, not all; method: immunoSEQ multiplex PCR. The DNA gave D and trimming, while V, J and clone size come from that table. The top ten clones hold 1.4% of a sample with a few hundred thousand clones, approximately 80% of them seen once.

The sequenced sample consisted of peripheral blood. This TCR derives from a middle-aged woman who had recovered from COVID-19. The chain couples TRBV19 to TRBJ1-1; perhaps TRBD1 as D (6 bases). The CDR3 protein is CASSRGAGTEAFF. CDR3 sequence (DNA): TGTGCCAGTAGTCGGGGGGCCGGCACTGAAGCTTTCTTT.